The clone carrying this T cell receptor (beta chain) was counted ten times or more. Its antigen is not known. Amplified material comprised TCR beta CDR3 regions derived from RNA transcripts. First-round RT-PCR relied on HTBI primers, and a second-round multiplex PCR came next. TCRdb reprocessed the multiplex PCR reads via MiXCR and lists one record per CDR3 protein. This sample yields some 250,000 distinct CDR3 sequences, of which around 42% are seen a single time; approximately 44% belongs to the top ten. These data belong to a study of Graves' ophthalmopathy and Graves' hyperthyroidism. The study's findings and limits: Most expanded clonotypes from thyroid (those above 0.001 frequency) were also found in blood.

The CDR3 spans 12 residues. Trimming removed 5 bases from V and 8 bases from J, with 7 bases in between. Germline CDR1 reads SEHNR; CDR2 reads FQNEAQ (reference sequence). Disease in donors with ophthalmopathy had moderate-to-severe activity, CAS ≥3, NOSPECS ≥4 and under 3 months' duration. It was on clinical symptoms, serum thyroxine, TRAb, thyroid ultrasound and orbital computed tomography that diagnosis relied. The authors used Ficoll-Paque density gradient centrifugation to separate PBMCs. The input was roughly 10 ml of fresh peripheral blood. This receptor was obtained from an adult man with Graves' ophthalmopathy. The chain joins TRBV7-9 to TRBJ1-6; D unclear. Sequencing was carried out using peripheral blood. The CDR3 region is CASSPGHSPLHF. CDR3 sequence (DNA): TGTGCCAGCAGCCCCGGACATTCACCCCTCCACTTT.